The T cell receptor beta chain described here comes from a study of T cells in Graves' hyperthyroidism and ophthalmopathy. TCR beta CDR3 regions were amplified from RNA. The TCR CDR3 was amplified in a first-round RT-PCR using the HTBI primer set. Using its own MiXCR run on the multiplex PCR reads, TCRdb lists one record per CDR3 protein. The sample lists 500,000 to 800,000 distinct CDR3 sequences; just under 45% were seen once. The germline gives CDR1 SGHTA, CDR2 FQGTGA. The CDR3 contains 14 residues. V lost 7 bases to trimming and J lost 6 bases; unmatched junction nucleotides: 6. Lactation, pregnancy, other autoimmune disease or uncontrolled infection excluded patients.

The sequenced material came from peripheral blood or thyroid tissue (not recorded which). This receptor was taken from an adult man with Graves' disease, either hyperthyroidism or ophthalmopathy (not recorded which). J is TRBJ1-5 and V is TRBV7-3; 10 positions agree with TRBD1. The CDR3 DNA is TGTGCCAGCACCGGGACAGGGGACGGTCAGCCCCAGCATTTT. Translation: CASTGTGDGQPQHF. The variable domain in full, completed from reference TRBV7-3 and TRBJ1-5, reads GAGVSQTPSNKVTEKGKYVELRCDPISGHTALYWYRQSLGQGPEFLIYFQGTGAADDSGLPNDRFFAVRPEGSVSTLKIQRTERGDSAVYLCASTGTGDGQPQHFGDGTRLSIL.